Following are 22 T cell receptor beta chains from one sample sequenced in a study of blood T cells in healthy people across ages (dated by TCRdb to the mid-2010s). Libraries were prepared through 5' RACE. The run used an Illumina HiSeq 2500. A second PCR of roughly 7 to 11 cycles was performed with a sample-barcoded 5' primer and a J-beta primer mix. Through fastp at Q25 and MiXCR, TCRdb rebuilt clones from the public reads, retaining in-frame beta chains. Records with the same CDR3 protein are collapsed into one entry carrying the most frequent genes and DNA. For this sample the table gives 700,000 to 950,000 distinct CDR3 sequences, of which more than 40% were detected only once. The ten largest clones capture roughly 20% of the sample. Sequencing was carried out using blood. These receptors all come from a woman aged 55-69 years in good health.

The rearrangement joins TRBV4-2 to TRBJ2-5; TRBD1 agrees at 7 bases. Near its end, the DNA agrees better with TRBJ2-7, so the J call may be wrong. This CDR3 has 14 residues. The V gene's germline CDR1 is LGHNA and CDR2 YNFKEQ. In DNA form, the CDR3 reads TGTGCCAGCAGCCATAGGGCAGGGGGCTACGAGCAGTACTTC. Translation: CASSHRAGGYEQYF.

This clonotype was detected a few times. The V gene is TRBV15, the J gene TRBJ2-7, with TRBD2 matching 9 bases. V lost 1 base and J lost 6; bases outside the gene matches: 7. The CDR3 extends over 15 amino acids. The V gene's germline CDR1 is LNHNV and CDR2 YYDKDF (reference sequence). As DNA, the CDR3 is TGTGCCACCAGCAGAGTTCTAGCGGGATCTCTCGAGCAGTACTTC. Protein product: CATSRVLAGSLEQYF. Combining the CDR3 with reference TRBV15 and TRBJ2-7 gives the whole variable domain DAMVIQNPRYQVTQFGKPVTLSCSQTLNHNVMYWYQQKSSQAPKLLFHYYDKDFNNEADTPDNFQSRRPNTSFCFLDIRSPGLGDTAMYLCATSRVLAGSLEQYFGPGTRLTVT.

J is TRBJ2-4 and V is TRBV6-5; 7 nucleotides align to TRBD1. With V trimmed by 6 bases and J by 5 bases, 4 bases remained unmatched. Germline values: CDR1 MNHEY, CDR2 SVGAGI. This CDR3 is 13 amino acids long. CDR3 DNA: TGTGCCAGCAGGGACGGGACAGAAAACATTCAGTACTTC. The encoded protein is CASRDGTENIQYF.

The chain has TRBV29-1 and TRBJ1-5; possible D gene TRBD1, 5 bases. Trimming took off 7 bases at V and 6 bases at J, with 16 bases between the two ends. The CDR3 loop spans 13 amino acids. Germline assignment: CDR1 SQVTM and CDR2 ANQGSEA. The CDR3 spells CSAETVSGQPQHF. The CDR3 DNA follows: TGCAGCGCCGAGACAGTTTCAGGTCAGCCCCAGCATTTT.

The V gene is TRBV6-5, the J gene TRBJ2-1, with TRBD2 matching over 10 bases. With V trimmed by 6 bases and J by 8 bases, 7 bases remained unmatched. The germline V gene has CDR1 MNHEY and CDR2 SVGAGI. This CDR3 has 14 residues. CDR3 bases: TGTGCCAGCAGAACTAGCGGGATCGTGGATGAGCAGTTCTTC. Encoded protein: CASRTSGIVDEQFF.

In the case of this clonotype: At one end, the junction sequence differs from germline, possibly due to a read error. The chain couples TRBV13 to TRBJ2-3; TRBD2 matches at 7 bases. This CDR3 contains 16 residues. Germline V gives CDR1 PRHDT, CDR2 FYEKMQ (reference sequence). CDR3 region: CASSLEGGRGTDAQYF. CDR3 DNA sequence: TGTGCCAGCAGCTTAGAGGGCGGGAGAGGCACAGATGCGCAGTATTTT.

The chain employs TRBV4-2 and TRBJ2-7; D is possibly TRBD2 (6 bases). This CDR3 has 15 residues. Germline V gene lookup returns CDR1 LGHNA and CDR2 YNFKEQ. V lost 1 base to trimming and J lost 2 bases, with 12 bases between them. The CDR3 DNA is TGTGCCAGCAGCCAAGGGGCGGGGCCCGCCTACGAGCAGTACTTC. Amino acids: CASSQGAGPAYEQYF.

The chain links TRBV4-2 to TRBJ2-7; perhaps TRBD1 as D (5 bases). V lost 6 bases and J lost 2, with 14 bases in between. Germline V lookup: CDR1 LGHNA, CDR2 YNFKEQ. CDR3 length: 14 residues. The CDR3, as DNA: TGTGCCAGCAGTCCCCAGGGTAGCCCCTACGAGCAGTACTTC. It translates to CASSPQGSPYEQYF.

This sequence joins TRBV6-2 or TRBV6-3 and TRBJ2-7; TRBD2 agrees at 14 bases. The germline V gene encodes CDR1 MNHEY and CDR2 SVGEGT. V gave up 8 bases and J gave up 6 bases; unmatched junction bases: 9. This CDR3 comprises 15 residues. Here the CDR3 DNA reads TGTGCCAGCGGGGGGACTAGCGGGAGTGGAGGCGAGCAGTACTTC. Its protein product is CASGGTSGSGGEQYF.

A word on this clonotype: This may stem from a read error, because a much larger clone lies one nucleotide away. The chain has TRBV25-1 and TRBJ2-5; no clear D. The CDR3 is 15 residues long. Germline loops: CDR1 MGHDK, CDR2 SYGVNS. V shed 6 bases and J shed 11 bases, with 25 bases lying between them. The CDR3 sequence is CASREPLAGSAEQYF. For the CDR3, the DNA is TGTGCCAGCAGGGAACCTCTGGCAGGCTCAGCAGAGCAGTACTTC.

This clonotype turned up a few times. CDR3 protein: CASSSGFFPATNEKLFF. In nucleotides, the CDR3 is TGTGCCAGCAGCTCCGGGTTTTTTCCCGCAACTAATGAAAAACTGTTTTTT. The chain carries TRBV11-2 and TRBJ1-4; D is uncertain. V was cut by 4 bases and J by 0 bases, with 15 bases left in between. The CDR3 is made up of 17 amino acids. Germline V gene data show CDR1 as SGHAT and CDR2 as FQNNGV.

This clonotype was recorded a few times. The V call is TRBV7-9, the J call TRBJ2-3; D gene ambiguous. The length of the CDR3 is 16 residues. V was trimmed by 1 base and J by 0 bases, leaving 11 bases between them. CDR1 and CDR2 from the germline V gene are SEHNR and FQNEAQ (reference sequence). The DNA of the CDR3 is TGTGCCAGCAGCTTAGGCCCGCGAGAAAGCACAGATACGCAGTATTTT. Residues: CASSLGPRESTDTQYF. Using reference TRBV7-9 and TRBJ2-3 for the parts outside the CDR3, the full variable domain is DTGVSQNPRHKITKRGQNVTFRCDPISEHNRLYWYRQTLGQGPEFLTYFQNEAQLEKSRLLSDRFSAERPKGSFSTLEIQRTEQGDSAMYLCASSLGPRESTDTQYFGPGTRLTVL.

Comment on this clonotype: Being one base from a much bigger clone, this may be a read error. Here the CDR3 reads CSARALGLAYFNEQYF. The CDR3 DNA reads TGCAGTGCTAGAGCCCTTGGACTAGCGTATTTCAATGAGCAGTACTTC. V is TRBV20-1 and J is TRBJ2-5; TRBD2 agrees at 9 bases. The germline V gene has CDR1 DFQATT and CDR2 SNEGSKA (reference sequence). V lost 1 base to trimming and J lost 11 bases; unmatched junction nucleotides: 17. This CDR3 region has 16 residues.

The chain combines TRBV3-1 with TRBJ1-4; 8 bases line up with TRBD1. The CDR3 length is 17 residues. V was clipped by 4 bases and J by 0 bases; unmatched bases: 7. Germline CDR1 reads LGHDT; CDR2 reads YNNKEL (reference sequence). The CDR3 is CASSPDRGRATNEKLFF. The CDR3 DNA reads TGTGCCAGCAGCCCCGACAGGGGCCGGGCAACTAATGAAAAACTGTTTTTT.

The CDR3 is CASSRGRRGLDTEAFF. The CDR3 coding sequence is TGTGCCAGCAGTCGGGGTCGGAGGGGACTGGACACTGAAGCTTTCTTT. The chain employs TRBV27 and TRBJ1-1; D is possibly TRBD1 (5 bases). The CDR3 sequence is 16 residues long. Between the trimmed V and J ends, which lost 5 bases and 3 bases, there was a span of 19 bases. Germline assignment: CDR1 MNHEY and CDR2 SMNVEV (reference sequence).

Comment on this clonotype: One junction end does not reproduce the germline sequence, and a read error may be involved. The genes are TRBV6-5 and TRBJ2-7; 9 bases align to TRBD2. This CDR3 contains 14 residues. From germline, CDR1 is MNHEY and CDR2 SVGAGI. The CDR3 DNA sequence: TGTGTCAGCAGTTACGCGGGGGGGTCCTACGAGCAGTACTTC. The encoded protein is CVSSYAGGSYEQYF.

This clonotype has only a few counts. This chain uses TRBV11-2 with TRBJ1-5, with D tentatively TRBD1 (6 bases). Germline V gene sequence: CDR1 SGHAT, CDR2 FQNNGV. V was shortened by 3 bases and J by 8 bases, with 14 bases between the two germline ends. This CDR3 contains 14 residues. The CDR3, as DNA: TGTGCCAGCAGCTTGGGTTTGGGGGCAGAGCCCCAGCATTTT. This translates into CASSLGLGAEPQHF.

In the case of this clonotype: It may be a read error: a sequence one base away is much more abundant. CDR3 loop: CASSPGDRDQGTQYF. Written as DNA, the CDR3 is TGCGCCAGCAGCCCAGGTGACAGGGATCAAGGGACCCAGTACTTC. The chain couples TRBV4-3 to TRBJ2-5; 7 bases agree with TRBD1. The germline V gene encodes CDR1 LGHNA and CDR2 YSLEER. The CDR3 runs 15 residues.

Remarks on this clonotype: This may be a read error, as it is one base from a much larger clone. The rearrangement links TRBV20-1 to TRBJ2-5, with D tentatively TRBD1 (6 bases). The closer fit of TRBJ2-1 to the DNA end suggests the J call may be wrong. CDR1 is DFQATT and CDR2 is SNEGSKA in the germline V gene (reference sequence). The CDR3 is made up of 12 amino acids. As DNA, the CDR3 is TGCAGTGCAACAGGGTCCCCAGAGACCCAGTTCTTC. This encodes CSATGSPETQFF.

The sample holds a few counts of this clonotype. The chain uses TRBV12-3 or TRBV12-4 and TRBJ2-5; TRBD2 agrees at 10 bases. The J segment lost 2 bases and the V segment lost 3 bases, leaving 3 bases of the junction unmatched. CDR3 size: 15 residues. The CDR3 reads CASSFGLAVQETQYF. CDR3 DNA sequence: TGTGCCAGCAGTTTCGGACTAGCGGTGCAAGAGACCCAGTACTTC.

This rearrangement joins TRBV29-1 to TRBJ2-7; 8 nucleotides match TRBD2. The junction had 8 bases not matched to a gene; V was cut back by 4 bases and J by 6 bases. There are 13 residues in the CDR3. Germline CDR1 SQVTM, CDR2 ANQGSEA. For the CDR3, the DNA is TGCAGCGTTGTGGCGGGAGGTTCGGGCGAGCAGTACTTC. Its translation is CSVVAGGSGEQYF.

This clonotype occurred a few times. This chain connects TRBV12-3 or TRBV12-4 to TRBJ2-1; 16 bases agree with TRBD2. The CDR3 is 19 residues long. V lost 4 bases to trimming and J lost 0 bases; unmatched junction nucleotides: 6. DNA of the CDR3: TGTGCCAGCAGTTCTATCGGGACTAGCGGGGGGGTCTCCTACAATGAGCAGTTCTTC. Its protein product is CASSSIGTSGGVSYNEQFF.